This is a list of T cell receptor beta chains from one sample in a study of blood T cell repertoires in COVID-19. The repertoire was sequenced with immunoSEQ multiplex PCR; TCRdb's copy has only in-frame clones and lacks some. The sample contains about 200,000 clones, around four fifths of which appear only once. Sequences were obtained from peripheral blood. The source is a man aged 55-75 years with COVID-19, enrolled during active disease. CDR3s include the opening cysteine and the closing phenylalanine or tryptophan. A D gene is named only where the DNA matches it firmly. Clone size appears in some rows only: once, few, many, or a class for an expanded clone.

NA | TRBJ1-2 | NA | TRBV3-1/TRBV3-2 | CASSPRPGGGGNGYTF | TGTGCCAGCAGCCCCCGCCCAGGTGGGGGAGGGAATGGCTACACCTTC
NA | TRBJ2-3 | NA | TRBV11-2 | CASSLMEGSTDTQYF | TGTGCCAGCAGCTTAATGGAGGGTAGCACAGATACGCAGTATTTT
NA | TRBJ2-2 | NA | TRBV9 | CASSVGAIANTGELFF | TGTGCCAGCAGCGTAGGGGCAATCGCGAACACCGGGGAGCTGTTTTTT
NA | TRBJ1-3 | NA | TRBV3-1/TRBV3-2 | CASSPRSGSGNTIYF | TGTGCCAGCAGCCCGAGATCCGGCTCTGGAAACACCATATATTTT
TRBD1 | TRBJ2-4 | NA | TRBV19 | CASSNRQGVAKNIQYF | TGTGCCAGTAGTAACAGACAGGGGGTAGCCAAAAACATTCAGTACTTC
NA | TRBJ1-5 | once | TRBV10-3 | CAISAYISNQPQHF | TGTGCCATCAGTGCTTACATTAGCAATCAGCCCCAGCATTTT
NA | TRBJ2-1 | NA | TRBV7-2 | CASSFIWSVKEQFF | TGTGCCAGCAGCTTTATATGGAGTGTTAAGGAGCAGTTCTTC
NA | TRBJ1-5 | NA | TRBV4-2 | CASSSFSSLGPQHF | TGTGCCAGCAGCTCCTTCTCAAGCCTTGGGCCCCAGCATTTT
NA | TRBJ1-5 | NA | TRBV30 | CAWSAGISNQPQHF | TGTGCCTGGAGTGCAGGGATTAGCAATCAGCCCCAGCATTTT
NA | TRBJ2-1 | NA | TRBV29-1 | CSALTGFLSYNEQFF | TGCAGCGCCCTAACAGGGTTTCTCTCCTACAATGAGCAGTTCTTC
NA | TRBJ1-2 | NA | TRBV5-7 | CASSLARQAPYGYTF | TGTGCCAGCAGCTTGGCCAGACAGGCCCCGTATGGCTACACCTTC
TRBD1 | TRBJ1-2 | NA | TRBV7-2 | CASSPDRGGYGYTF | TGTGCCAGCAGCCCGGACAGGGGCGGCTATGGCTACACCTTC
TRBD1 | TRBJ1-2 | once | TRBV5-1 | CASSPGQGYYGYTF | TGCGCCAGCAGCCCGGGACAGGGTTACTATGGCTACACCTTC
TRBD1 | TRBJ1-6 | few | TRBV13 | CASSIGQASNSPLHF | TGTGCCAGCAGCATTGGACAGGCGTCAAATTCACCCCTCCACTTT
TRBD1 | TRBJ2-6 | NA | TRBV15 | CATSRHYTGTGGEGANVLTF | TGTGCCACCAGCAGACACTACACCGGGACAGGGGGGGAAGGGGCCAACGTCCTGACTTTC